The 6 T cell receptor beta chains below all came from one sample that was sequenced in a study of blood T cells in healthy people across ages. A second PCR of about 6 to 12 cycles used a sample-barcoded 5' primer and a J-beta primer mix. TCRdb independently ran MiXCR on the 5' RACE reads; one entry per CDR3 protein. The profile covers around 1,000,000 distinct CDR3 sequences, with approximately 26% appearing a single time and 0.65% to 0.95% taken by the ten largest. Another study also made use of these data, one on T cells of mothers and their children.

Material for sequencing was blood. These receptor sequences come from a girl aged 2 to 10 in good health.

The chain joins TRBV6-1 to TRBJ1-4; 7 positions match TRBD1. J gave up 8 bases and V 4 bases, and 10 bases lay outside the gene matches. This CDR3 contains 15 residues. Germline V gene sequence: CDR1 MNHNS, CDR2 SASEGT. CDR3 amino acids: CASSGQGVWEEKLFF. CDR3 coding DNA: TGTGCCAGCAGTGGGCAGGGGGTTTGGGAAGAAAAACTGTTTTTT.

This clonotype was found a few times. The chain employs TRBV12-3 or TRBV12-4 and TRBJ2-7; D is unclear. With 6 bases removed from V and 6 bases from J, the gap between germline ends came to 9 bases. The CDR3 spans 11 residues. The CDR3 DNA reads TGTGCCAGCAGGACCATGGGCGAGCAGTACTTC. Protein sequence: CASRTMGEQYF.

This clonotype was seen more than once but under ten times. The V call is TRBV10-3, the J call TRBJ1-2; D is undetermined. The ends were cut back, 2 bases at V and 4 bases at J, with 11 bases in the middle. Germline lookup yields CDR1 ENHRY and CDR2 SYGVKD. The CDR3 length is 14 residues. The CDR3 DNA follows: TGTGCCATCAGTGAGACGGGATTGGGCTATGGCTACACCTTC. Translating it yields CAISETGLGYGYTF.

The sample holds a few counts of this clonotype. The CDR3 protein is CASSQEDANYGYTF. CDR3 coding DNA: TGTGCCAGCAGCCAAGAGGATGCTAACTATGGCTACACCTTC. V is TRBV3-1 and J is TRBJ1-2; D not certain. The V end was cut by 0 bases, the J end by 0 bases, with 5 bases between. The CDR3 spans 14 residues. Germline lookup yields CDR1 LGHDT and CDR2 YNNKEL (reference sequence).

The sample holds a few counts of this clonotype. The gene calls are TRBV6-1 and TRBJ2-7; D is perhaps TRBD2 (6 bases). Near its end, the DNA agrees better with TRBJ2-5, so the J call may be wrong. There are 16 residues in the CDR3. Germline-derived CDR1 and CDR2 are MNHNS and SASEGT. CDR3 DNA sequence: TGTGCCAGCAGTGCTGGGACTGGGTGGGGGCAAGAGACCCAGTACTTC. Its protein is CASSAGTGWGQETQYF.

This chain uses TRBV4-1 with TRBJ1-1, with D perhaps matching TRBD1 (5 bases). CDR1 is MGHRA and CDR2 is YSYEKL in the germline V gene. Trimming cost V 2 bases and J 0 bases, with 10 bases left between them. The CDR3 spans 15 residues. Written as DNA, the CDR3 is TGCGCCAGCAGCCAAAGTGGGGGGGTGAACACTGAAGCTTTCTTT. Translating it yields CASSQSGGVNTEAFF.